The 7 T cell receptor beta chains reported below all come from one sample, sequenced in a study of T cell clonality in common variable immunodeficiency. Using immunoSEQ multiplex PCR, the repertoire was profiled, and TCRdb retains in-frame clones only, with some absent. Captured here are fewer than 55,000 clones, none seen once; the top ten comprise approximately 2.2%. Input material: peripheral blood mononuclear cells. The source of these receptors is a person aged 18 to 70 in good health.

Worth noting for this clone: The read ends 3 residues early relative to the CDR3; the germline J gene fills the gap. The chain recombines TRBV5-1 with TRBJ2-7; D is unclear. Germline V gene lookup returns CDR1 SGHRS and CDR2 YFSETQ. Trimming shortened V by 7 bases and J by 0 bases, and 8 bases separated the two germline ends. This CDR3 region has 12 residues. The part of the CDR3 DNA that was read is TGCGCCAGCTATGCGAGCTCCTACGAG. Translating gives CASYASSYE. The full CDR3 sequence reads CASYASSYEQYF.

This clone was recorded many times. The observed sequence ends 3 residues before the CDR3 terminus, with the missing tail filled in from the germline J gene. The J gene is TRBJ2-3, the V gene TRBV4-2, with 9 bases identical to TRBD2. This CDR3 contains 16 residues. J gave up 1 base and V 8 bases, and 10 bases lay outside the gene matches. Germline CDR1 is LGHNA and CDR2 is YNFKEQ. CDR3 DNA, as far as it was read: TGTGCCAGCGGGCGACTAGCGGCTGGCGGCACAGATACG. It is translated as CASGRLAAGGTDT. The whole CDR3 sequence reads CASGRLAAGGTDTQYF.

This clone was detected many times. The CDR3 DNA, read in part, is TGTGCCTGGAGTGTAGCGGACTCCCGGCGGAACACC. It is translated as CAWSVADSRRNT. The whole CDR3 sequence reads CAWSVADSRRNTIYF. This chain links TRBV30 with TRBJ1-3; D unresolved. Sequencing ends 3 residues short of the CDR3 end; the germline J gene provides the rest. The CDR3 spans 15 residues. V was clipped by 0 bases and J by 7 bases, with 16 bases between them. Germline CDR1 reads GTSNPN; CDR2 reads SVGIG (reference sequence).

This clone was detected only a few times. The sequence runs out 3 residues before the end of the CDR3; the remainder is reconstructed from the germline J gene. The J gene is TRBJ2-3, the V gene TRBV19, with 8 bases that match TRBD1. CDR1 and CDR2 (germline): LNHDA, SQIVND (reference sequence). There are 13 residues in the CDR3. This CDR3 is CASSMNRGETQYF. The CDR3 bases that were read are TGTGCCAGTAGTATGAACAGGGGGGAGACG.

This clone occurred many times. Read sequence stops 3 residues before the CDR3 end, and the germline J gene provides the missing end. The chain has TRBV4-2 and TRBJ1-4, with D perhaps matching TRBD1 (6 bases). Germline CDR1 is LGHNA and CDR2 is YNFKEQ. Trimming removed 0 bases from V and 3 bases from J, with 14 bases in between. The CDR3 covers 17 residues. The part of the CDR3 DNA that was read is TGTGCCAGCAGCCAAGATGCGGGGGGGGCGCCTAATGAAAAA. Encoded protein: CASSQDAGGAPNEK. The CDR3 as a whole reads CASSQDAGGAPNEKLFF.

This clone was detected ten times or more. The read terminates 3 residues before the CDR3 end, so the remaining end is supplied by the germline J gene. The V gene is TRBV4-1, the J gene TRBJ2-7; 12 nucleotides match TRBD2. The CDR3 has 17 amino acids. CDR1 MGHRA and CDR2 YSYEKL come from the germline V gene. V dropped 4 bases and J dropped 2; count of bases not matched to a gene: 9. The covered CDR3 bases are TGCGCCAGCAGCCGGACAGGGACTAGCGGGCTCCCCTACGAG. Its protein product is CASSRTGTSGLPYE. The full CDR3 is CASSRTGTSGLPYEQYF.

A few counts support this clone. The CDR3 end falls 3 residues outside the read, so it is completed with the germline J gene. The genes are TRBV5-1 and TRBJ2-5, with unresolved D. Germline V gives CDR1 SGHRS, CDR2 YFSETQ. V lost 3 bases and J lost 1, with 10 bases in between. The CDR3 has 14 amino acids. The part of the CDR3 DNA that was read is TGCGCCAGCAGCTGGGCTGGCAGCCAAGAGACC. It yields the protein CASSWAGSQET. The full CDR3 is CASSWAGSQETQYF.